This entry lists 6 T cell receptor beta chains sequenced from one sample in a study of T cell responses to AZD1222 COVID-19 vaccine. Data came from immunoSEQ multiplex PCR; TCRdb stores just in-frame clones and leaves some out. This table holds about 140,000 clones, 90% found once. The sequencing used peripheral blood, collected on day 0 of AZD1222 vaccination. The receptors were gathered from an adult in good health.

This clone is a singleton in its sample. The chain employs TRBV29-1 and TRBJ1-1; D is undetermined. The germline V gene encodes CDR1 SQVTM and CDR2 ANQGSEA. The CDR3 sequence is 13 residues long. V lost 4 bases, J lost 6 bases, and 15 bases lay in between. The CDR3 spells CSVGSSYSSEAFF. In nucleotides, the CDR3 is TGCAGCGTTGGTTCCAGCTACTCTTCTGAAGCTTTCTTT.

The chain recombines TRBV5-1 with TRBJ2-2; 11 bases fit TRBD2. The CDR3 totals 16 residues. V was clipped by 0 bases and J by 5 bases; unmatched bases: 3. Germline assignment: CDR1 SGHRS and CDR2 YFSETQ. CDR3 coding DNA: TGCGCCAGCAGCTTGGGGACTAGCGGGCGGACCGGGGAGCTGTTTTTT. Its translation is CASSLGTSGRTGELFF.

This chain joins TRBV6-5 and TRBJ1-2; D is unclear. V was cut by 4 bases and J by 8 bases, with 11 bases left in between. CDR3 length: 12 residues. The germline V gene has CDR1 MNHEY and CDR2 SVGAGI. The CDR3 sequence: CASSLQSAGYTF. CDR3 DNA: TGTGCCAGCAGTTTACAGTCGGCCGGCTACACCTTC.

V gene TRBV14 combines with J gene TRBJ1-1; D is unresolved. V was shortened by 2 bases and J by 1 base, with 5 bases between the two germline ends. The CDR3 consists of 13 residues. Germline V lookup: CDR1 SGHDN, CDR2 FVKESK. CDR3 sequence (DNA): TGTGCCAGCAGCCAATTGCCGAACACTGAAGCTTTCTTT. Amino acid sequence: CASSQLPNTEAFF.

V usage is TRBV6-5 and J usage is TRBJ2-2; 7 bases are a match to TRBD2. V shed 7 bases, J shed 7 bases, and the junction held 9 bases outside the gene matches. This CDR3 is built from 14 residues. The germline V gene encodes CDR1 MNHEY and CDR2 SVGAGI. CDR3 region: CASKDAGVIGELFF. CDR3 sequence (DNA): TGTGCCAGCAAGGATGCGGGGGTAATCGGGGAGCTGTTTTTT.

The rearrangement uses TRBV7-8 and TRBJ2-7; D is undetermined. The CDR3 is made up of 12 amino acids. The ends were cut back, 5 bases at V and 3 bases at J, with 8 bases in the middle. From germline, CDR1 is SGHVS and CDR2 FQNEAQ. DNA for the CDR3: TGTGCCAGCAGCCTTACAAGCTACGAGCAGTACTTC. Translation: CASSLTSYEQYF.